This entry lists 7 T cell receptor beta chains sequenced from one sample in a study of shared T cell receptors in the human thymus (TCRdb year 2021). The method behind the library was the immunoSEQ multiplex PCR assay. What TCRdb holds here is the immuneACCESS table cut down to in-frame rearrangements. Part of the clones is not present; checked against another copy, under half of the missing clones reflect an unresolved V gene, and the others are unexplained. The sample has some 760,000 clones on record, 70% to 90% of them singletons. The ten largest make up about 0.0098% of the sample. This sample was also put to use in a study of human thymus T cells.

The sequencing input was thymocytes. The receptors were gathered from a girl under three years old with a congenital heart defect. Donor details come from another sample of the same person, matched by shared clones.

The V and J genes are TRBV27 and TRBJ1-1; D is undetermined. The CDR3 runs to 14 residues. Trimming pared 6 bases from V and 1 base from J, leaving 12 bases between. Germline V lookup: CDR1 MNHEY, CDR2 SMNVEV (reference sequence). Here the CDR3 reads CASRHRAPNTEAFF. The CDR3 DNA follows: TGTGCCAGCAGGCACAGAGCCCCGAACACTGAAGCTTTCTTT.

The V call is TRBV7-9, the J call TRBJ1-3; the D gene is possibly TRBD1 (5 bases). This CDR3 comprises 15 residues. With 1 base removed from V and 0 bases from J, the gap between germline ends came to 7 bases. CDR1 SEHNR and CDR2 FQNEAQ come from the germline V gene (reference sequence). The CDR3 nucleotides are TGTGCCAGCAGCTTAGAGGGACTCTCTGGAAACACCATATATTTT. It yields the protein CASSLEGLSGNTIYF.

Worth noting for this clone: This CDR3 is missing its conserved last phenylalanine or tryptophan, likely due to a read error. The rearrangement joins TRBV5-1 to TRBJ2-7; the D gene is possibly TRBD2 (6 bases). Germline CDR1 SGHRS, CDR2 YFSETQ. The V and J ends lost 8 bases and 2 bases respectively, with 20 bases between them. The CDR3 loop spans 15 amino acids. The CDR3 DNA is TGCGCCAGTCACCGGCCGGGGGACGGCCCCTACGAGCAGTACCTC. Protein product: CASHRPGDGPYEQYL.

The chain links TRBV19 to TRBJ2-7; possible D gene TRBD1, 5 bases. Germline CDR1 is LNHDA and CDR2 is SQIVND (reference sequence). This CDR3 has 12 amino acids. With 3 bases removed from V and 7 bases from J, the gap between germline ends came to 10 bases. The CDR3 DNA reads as TGTGCCAGTAGTATCTCAGGGTTGGAGCAGTACTTC. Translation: CASSISGLEQYF.

Here the CDR3 DNA reads TGTGCCAGCAGCCCTCACCAGGGAGGTGGGCCTAGACTGGTACAGGAGACCCAGTACTTC. Translated, it gives CASSPHQGGGPRLVQETQYF. V is TRBV14 and J is TRBJ2-5; tentative D call: TRBD2 (6 bases). The V and J ends lost 4 bases and 5 bases respectively, with 32 bases between them. This CDR3 is built from 20 residues. Germline assignment: CDR1 SGHDN and CDR2 FVKESK.

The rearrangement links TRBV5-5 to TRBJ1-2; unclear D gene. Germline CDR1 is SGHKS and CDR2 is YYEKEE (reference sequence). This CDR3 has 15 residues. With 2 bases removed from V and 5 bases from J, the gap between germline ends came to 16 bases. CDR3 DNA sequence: TGTGCCAGCAGCTTTAGCGCCCAGAGATTATATGGCTACACCTTC. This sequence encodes CASSFSAQRLYGYTF.

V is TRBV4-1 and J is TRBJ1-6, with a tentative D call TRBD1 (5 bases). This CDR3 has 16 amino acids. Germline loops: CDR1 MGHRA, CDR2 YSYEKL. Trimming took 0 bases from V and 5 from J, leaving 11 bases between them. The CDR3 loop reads CASSQDLGQNNSPLHF. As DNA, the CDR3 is TGCGCCAGCAGCCAAGATCTAGGACAAAATAATTCACCCCTCCACTTT.